This T cell receptor beta chain was recovered during a study of blood T cells in healthy people across ages (dated by TCRdb to between 2015 and 2016). Study-level background: In model experiments, roughly one uniquely barcoded TCR beta cDNA molecule per two T cells was captured by template switching. Two additional independent replicas of 1 million unique cDNA reads from the same blood draw were analyzed for two donors (one aged 18 to 29 and one aged 80 or older). Four age groups were formed from the donors: young (average roughly 15 years), middle-aged (roughly 38), aged (about 68) and long-lived (more than 75). Donors of different ages were randomly distributed across sequencing lanes to avoid experimental bias. To track age-related changes in TCR beta repertoire diversity, the study relied on deep sequencing normalized with unique cDNA molecular identifiers.

Library construction relied on 5' RACE. TCRdb lists the instrument as Illumina HiSeq 2500. A second PCR of roughly 7 to 11 cycles was performed with a sample-barcoded 5' primer and a J-beta primer mix. A unique molecular identifier was introduced onto each TCR beta cDNA molecule by a template-switch 5' adaptor carrying 12 random nucleotides. Each sample yielded at least 3 million CDR3-containing paired-end reads. The Mint cDNA synthesis kit, primed by a TRBC-specific oligonucleotide, was used to synthesize first-strand cDNA from all RNA. All cDNA was treated with uracil-DNA glycosylase and then went through a first 18-cycle PCR with the universal primers M1SS and BC2_uni_R. From the authors' description of their analysis: For normalization, 1 million high-quality reads were randomly selected from each sample, with every read carrying a distinct molecular identifier. Reads sharing molecular identifiers were discarded rather than binned into consensus sequences. CDR3 identification, clonotype clustering and error correction used MiTCR with a Q25 quality threshold and the strictest error-elimination algorithm. A nonparametric unseen species model with Euler transformation was used to estimate lower-bound total TCR beta diversity. In-frame beta chains were kept once TCRdb had trimmed the public reads at Q25 with fastp and called clones with MiXCR. Entries that share a CDR3 protein sequence are merged under the most common genes and DNA. The V and J calls here are based on TCRdb, not the publication. The sample contains fewer than 700,000 distinct CDR3 sequences, 45% to 55% of them found a single time. The top ten hold roughly 25% of the sample.

The donors were roughly 39 Caucasian individuals from Russia, aged roughly 6 to 100 years, who were systemically healthy. Each donor gave about 9.7 milliliters of peripheral blood, drawn into EDTA-treated Vacutainer tubes. Ficoll-Paque density-gradient centrifugation was used to isolate PBMCs, with at least 6.5 million per sample. Trizol reagent was used to extract total RNA from the PBMCs, yielding at least 6 micrograms per sample. For every donor, flow cytometry on a PBMC aliquot measured the percentage of naive CD45RAhigh/CD27high T cells. This clonotype was counted ten times or more. Its antigen is not yet known. No base quality information exists; no much larger clone differs at one position. The study at large found these results: The long-lived group showed more naive CD4+ T cells, fewer expanded clones and increased TCR diversity than the aged group, suggesting age selection. Estimates of total diversity from one million sequenced T cells were regarded as lower bounds and underestimates. Because profiling used bulk unsorted PBMCs, naive and antigen-experienced compartments could not be compared conclusively. There was a strong correlation between observed TCR beta diversity and the percentage of naive T cells measured by flow cytometry. As age increased, observed TCR beta diversity per million T cells dropped in a roughly linear way, and a significant reduction was already evident by age about 40. Donor CMV infection status was unknown, potentially confounding age-related changes in expanded clonotypes.

Inclusive of the bounding cysteine and phenylalanine, the CDR3 is 13 residues long. Only the CDR3 portion is preserved as DNA: 39 bases, with reading frame beginning at the first base. Trimming costs V 5 bases and J 6 bases, and their ends lie 13 bases apart. Reading the germline V gene (reference sequence) gives CDR1 SEHNR and CDR2 FQNEAQ. Sequencing was performed on blood. The TCR sequence derives from a man older than 75 in good health. This receptor chain uses TRBV7-9 and TRBJ1-2, with the D gene uncertain. The CDR3 corresponds to CASSVPGVNGYTF. The nucleotides read TGTGCCAGCAGCGTTCCGGGAGTCAATGGCTACACCTTC.